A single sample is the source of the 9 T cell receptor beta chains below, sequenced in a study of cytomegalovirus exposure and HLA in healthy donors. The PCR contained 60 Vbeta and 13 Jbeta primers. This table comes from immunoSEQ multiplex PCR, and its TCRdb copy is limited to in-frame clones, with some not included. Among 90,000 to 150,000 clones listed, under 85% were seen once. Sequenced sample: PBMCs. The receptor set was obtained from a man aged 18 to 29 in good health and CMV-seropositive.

The chain's CDR3 is CASSLAAGYGYTF. In DNA form, the CDR3 reads TGCGCCAGCAGCTTGGCCGCCGGCTATGGCTACACCTTC. V gene TRBV5-1 combines with J gene TRBJ1-2; D gene uncertain. This CDR3 has 13 residues. V was pared by 0 bases and J by 4 bases, with 7 bases between. Germline V gives CDR1 SGHRS, CDR2 YFSETQ.

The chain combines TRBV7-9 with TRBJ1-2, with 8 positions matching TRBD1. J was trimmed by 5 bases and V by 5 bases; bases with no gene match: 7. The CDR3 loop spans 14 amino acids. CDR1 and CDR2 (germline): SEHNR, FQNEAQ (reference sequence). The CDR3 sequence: CASSQQGGPYGYTF. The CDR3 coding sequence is TGTGCCAGCAGCCAACAGGGGGGCCCGTATGGCTACACCTTC.

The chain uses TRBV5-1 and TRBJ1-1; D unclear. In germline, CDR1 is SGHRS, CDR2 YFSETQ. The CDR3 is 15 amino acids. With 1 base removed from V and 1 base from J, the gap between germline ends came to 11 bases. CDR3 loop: CASSLSDTRNTEAFF. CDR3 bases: TGCGCCAGCAGCTTGTCCGATACCAGGAACACTGAAGCTTTCTTT. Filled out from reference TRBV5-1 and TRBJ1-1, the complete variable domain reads KAGVTQTPRYLIKTRGQQVTLSCSPISGHRSVSWYQQTPGQGLQFLFEYFSETQRNKGNFPGRFSGRQFSNSRSEMNVSTLELGDSALYLCASSLSDTRNTEAFFGQGTRLTVV.

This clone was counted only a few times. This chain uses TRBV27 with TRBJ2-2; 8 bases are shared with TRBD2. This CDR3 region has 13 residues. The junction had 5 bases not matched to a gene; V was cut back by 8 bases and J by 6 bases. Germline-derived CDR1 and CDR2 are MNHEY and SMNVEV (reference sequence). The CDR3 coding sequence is TGTGCCAGCCGGACTAGCCCCCCCGGGGAGCTGTTTTTT. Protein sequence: CASRTSPPGELFF.

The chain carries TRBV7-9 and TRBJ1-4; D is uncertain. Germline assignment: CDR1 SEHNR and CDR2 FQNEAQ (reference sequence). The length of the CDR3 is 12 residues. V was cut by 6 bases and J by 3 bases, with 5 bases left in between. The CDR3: CASRQSNEKLFF. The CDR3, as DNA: TGTGCCAGCAGACAATCTAATGAAAAACTGTTTTTT.

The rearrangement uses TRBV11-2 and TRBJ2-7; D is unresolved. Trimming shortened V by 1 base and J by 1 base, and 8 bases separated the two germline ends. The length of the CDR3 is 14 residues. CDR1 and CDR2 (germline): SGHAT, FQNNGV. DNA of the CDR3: TGTGCCAGCAGCTTAGGGGCAGGTTCCTACGAGCAGTACTTC. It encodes CASSLGAGSYEQYF. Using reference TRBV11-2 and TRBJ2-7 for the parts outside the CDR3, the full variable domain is EAGVAQSPRYKIIEKRQSVAFWCNPISGHATLYWYQQILGQGPKLLIQFQNNGVVDDSQLPKDRFSAERLKGVDSTLKIQPAKLEDSAVYLCASSLGAGSYEQYFGPGTRLTVT.

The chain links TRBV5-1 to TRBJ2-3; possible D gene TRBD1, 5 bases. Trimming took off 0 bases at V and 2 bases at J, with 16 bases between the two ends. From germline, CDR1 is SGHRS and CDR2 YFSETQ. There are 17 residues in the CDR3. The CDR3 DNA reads TGCGCCAGCAGCTTGGAACTGACAGTGTTTAACACAGATACGCAGTATTTT. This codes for CASSLELTVFNTDTQYF. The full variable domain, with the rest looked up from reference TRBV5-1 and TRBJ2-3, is KAGVTQTPRYLIKTRGQQVTLSCSPISGHRSVSWYQQTPGQGLQFLFEYFSETQRNKGNFPGRFSGRQFSNSRSEMNVSTLELGDSALYLCASSLELTVFNTDTQYFGPGTRLTVL.

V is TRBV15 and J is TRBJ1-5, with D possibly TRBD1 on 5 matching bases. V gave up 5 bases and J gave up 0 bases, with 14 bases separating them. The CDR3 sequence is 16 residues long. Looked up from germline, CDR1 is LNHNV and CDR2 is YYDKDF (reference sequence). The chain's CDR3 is CATSPSTVYSNQPQHF. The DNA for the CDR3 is TGTGCCACCAGCCCCTCGACAGTATATAGCAATCAGCCCCAGCATTTT.

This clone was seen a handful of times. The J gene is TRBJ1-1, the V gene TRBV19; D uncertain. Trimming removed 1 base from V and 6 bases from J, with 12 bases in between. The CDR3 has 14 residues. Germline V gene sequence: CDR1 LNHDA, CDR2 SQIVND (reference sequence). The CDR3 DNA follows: TGTGCCAGTAGTATAGGGACGGGATACGCTGAAGCTTTCTTT. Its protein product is CASSIGTGYAEAFF.